This TCR beta chain was obtained from a study of blood T cell repertoires in COVID-19. The method was immunoSEQ multiplex PCR; TCRdb's version includes in-frame clones alone and lacks a portion of them. The sample holds 430,000 or so clones, 70% to 90% seen once. J gave up 7 bases and V 6 bases, and 6 bases lay outside the gene matches. The CDR3 extends over 13 amino acids. Germline CDR1 and CDR2: MNHEY and SVGAGI. This chain links TRBV6-5 with TRBJ1-2; the match to TRBD1 covers 9 bases. The receptor comes from a man aged 18 to 29 with COVID-19, enrolled during active disease. Sequenced sample: peripheral blood. This CDR3 reads CASSRTGGGGYTF. As DNA, the CDR3 is TGTGCCAGCAGCAGAACAGGGGGCGGTGGCTACACCTTC.